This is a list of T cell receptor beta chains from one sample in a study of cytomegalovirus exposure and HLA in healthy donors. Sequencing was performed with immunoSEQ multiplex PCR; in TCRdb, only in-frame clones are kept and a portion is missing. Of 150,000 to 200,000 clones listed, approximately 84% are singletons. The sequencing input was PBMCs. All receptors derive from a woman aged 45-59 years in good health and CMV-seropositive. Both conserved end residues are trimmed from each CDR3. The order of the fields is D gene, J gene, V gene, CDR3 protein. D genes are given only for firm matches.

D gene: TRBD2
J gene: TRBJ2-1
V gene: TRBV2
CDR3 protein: ASSESGASGGNEQF

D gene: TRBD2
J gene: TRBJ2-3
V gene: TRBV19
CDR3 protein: ASSPTSGRGTDTQY

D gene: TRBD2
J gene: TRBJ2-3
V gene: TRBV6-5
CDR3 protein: ASSRGGSGTDTQY

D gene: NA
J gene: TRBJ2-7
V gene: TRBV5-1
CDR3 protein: ASSVQGRYEQY

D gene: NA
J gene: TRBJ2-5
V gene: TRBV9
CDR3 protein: ASSATGPQETQY

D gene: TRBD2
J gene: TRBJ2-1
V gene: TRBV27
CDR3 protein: ASSFRSGGRSEQF

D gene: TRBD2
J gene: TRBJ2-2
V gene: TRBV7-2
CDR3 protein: ASSLGRTSGGWNTGELF

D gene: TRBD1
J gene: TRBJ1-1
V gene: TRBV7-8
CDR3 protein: ASSFPGTANTEAF

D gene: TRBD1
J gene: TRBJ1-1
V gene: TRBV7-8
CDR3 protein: ASSRGTGGTEAF

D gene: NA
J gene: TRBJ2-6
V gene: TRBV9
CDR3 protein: ASSVMQGRGISGANVLT

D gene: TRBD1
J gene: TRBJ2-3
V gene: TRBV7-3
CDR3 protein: ASSPGQNTDTQY

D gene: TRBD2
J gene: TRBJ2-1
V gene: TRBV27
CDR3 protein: ASSQLGGTPGGEF

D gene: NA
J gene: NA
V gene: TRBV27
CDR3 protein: ASSLRPRPYEQY

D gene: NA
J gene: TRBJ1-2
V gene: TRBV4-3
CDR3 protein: ASSPAQVVPGYT

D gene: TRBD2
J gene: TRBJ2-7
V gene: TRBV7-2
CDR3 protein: ASSLEGGSTYEQY

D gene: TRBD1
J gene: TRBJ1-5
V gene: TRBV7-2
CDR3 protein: ASSLDRGNQPQH

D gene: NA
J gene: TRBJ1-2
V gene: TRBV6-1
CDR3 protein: ASSERDTRYGYT

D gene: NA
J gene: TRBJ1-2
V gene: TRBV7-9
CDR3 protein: ASRGAGVAGAKNYT

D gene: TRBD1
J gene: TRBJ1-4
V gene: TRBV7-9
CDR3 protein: SSMKNRGDEKLF

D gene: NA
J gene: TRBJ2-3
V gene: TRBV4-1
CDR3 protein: ASSHQGTDTQY

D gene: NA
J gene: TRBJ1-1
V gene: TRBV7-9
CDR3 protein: ASALRGEGKTEAF

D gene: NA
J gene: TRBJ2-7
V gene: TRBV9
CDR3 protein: ASSATTGLGDEQY

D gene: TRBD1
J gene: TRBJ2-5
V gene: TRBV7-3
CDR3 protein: ASSLYPGQGWETQY

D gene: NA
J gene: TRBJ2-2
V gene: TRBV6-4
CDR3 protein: ASSATNTGELF

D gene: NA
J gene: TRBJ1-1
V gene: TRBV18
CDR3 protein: ASSPVGGANTEAF

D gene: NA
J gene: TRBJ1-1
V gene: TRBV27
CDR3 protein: ASSLDRLNTEAF

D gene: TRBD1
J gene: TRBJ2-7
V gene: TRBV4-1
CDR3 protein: ASSQDRTGSYEQY

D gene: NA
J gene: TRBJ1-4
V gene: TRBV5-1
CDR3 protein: ASSRSQGRGEKLF

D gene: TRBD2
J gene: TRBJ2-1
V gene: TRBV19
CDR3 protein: ASRELAGGTYNEQF

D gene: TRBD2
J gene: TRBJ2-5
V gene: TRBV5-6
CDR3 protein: ASSTAGVGTQY

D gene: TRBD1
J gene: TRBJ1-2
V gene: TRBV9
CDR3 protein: ASSRGQGAGYGYT

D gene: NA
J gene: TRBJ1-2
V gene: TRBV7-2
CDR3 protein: ASTDYFGNGYT

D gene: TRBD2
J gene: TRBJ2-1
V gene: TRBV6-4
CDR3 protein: ASSAEGSGRGEQF

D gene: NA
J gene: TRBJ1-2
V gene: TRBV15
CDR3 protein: ATSEYTKGYT

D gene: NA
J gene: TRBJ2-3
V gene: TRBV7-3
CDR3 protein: ASGEVDSPSTDTQY

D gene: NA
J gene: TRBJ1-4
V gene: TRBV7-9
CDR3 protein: SSSVGPVSGGIRKLF

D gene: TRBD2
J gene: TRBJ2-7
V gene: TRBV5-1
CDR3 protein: ASRASGNYEQY

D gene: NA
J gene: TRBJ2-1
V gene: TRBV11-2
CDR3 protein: ASSFLNNEQF

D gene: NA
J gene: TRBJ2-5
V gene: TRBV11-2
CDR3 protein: ASSLDLPGRGTQY

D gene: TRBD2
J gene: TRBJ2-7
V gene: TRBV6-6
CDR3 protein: ASNLAGGLREQY

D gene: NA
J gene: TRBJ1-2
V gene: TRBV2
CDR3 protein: ASKGDLNYGYT

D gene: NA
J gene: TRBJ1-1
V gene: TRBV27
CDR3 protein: ASSPRQNTEAF

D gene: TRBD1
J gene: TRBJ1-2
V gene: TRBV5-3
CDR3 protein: ARSWYRGLREGYT

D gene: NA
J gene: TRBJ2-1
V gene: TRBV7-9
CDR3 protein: ASSLTADTGNEQF

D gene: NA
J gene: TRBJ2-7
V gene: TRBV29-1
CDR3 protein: SVDGGNEQY

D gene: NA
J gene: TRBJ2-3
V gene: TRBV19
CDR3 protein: ASSFRTSTDTQY

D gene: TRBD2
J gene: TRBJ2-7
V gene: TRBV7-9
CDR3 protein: SSSLAGVGDEQY

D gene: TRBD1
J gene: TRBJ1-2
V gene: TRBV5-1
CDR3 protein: ASSLAGQGVKGYT

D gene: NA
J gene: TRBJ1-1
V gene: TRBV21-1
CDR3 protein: PFKGQTLMNTEAF

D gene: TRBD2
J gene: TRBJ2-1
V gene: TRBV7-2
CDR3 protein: ASSPKSIPPGLAGYEQF

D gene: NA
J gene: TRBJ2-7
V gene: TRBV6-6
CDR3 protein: ASSYSSPLTDEQY

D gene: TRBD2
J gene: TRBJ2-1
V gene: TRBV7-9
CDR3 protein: ASSLALIGGVYNEQF